The clone carrying this T cell receptor (beta chain) came up a few times. Its antigen is not known. Using genomic DNA as the template, TCR beta VDJ and CDR3 profiling was carried out. MiXCR, run by TCRdb on the reads, gives a single entry per CDR3 protein. The data contain around 50,000 distinct CDR3 sequences, 55% to 70% of them seen just once; the ten biggest clones take up 16%. Selection for sequencing was limited to patients who had shown CD8+CD57+ cell expansion by flow cytometry. The patients all had a severe acquired aplastic anemia diagnosis. The sample comes from a study of CD8+CD57+ T cells in acquired aplastic anemia. Looking at the study overall: The sorted CD4+ and CD8+ cells yielded an average roughly 3 ug of DNA.

Looked up from germline, CDR1 is MNHEY and CDR2 is SVGAGI. CDR3 length equals 16 residues. Overall study results and limits: Patients and controls had in common 25 to 30 CD8+ CDR3 sequences.

The rearrangement joins TRBV6-5 to TRBJ2-7, with TRBD1 as a possible D gene (6 bases). Source material: sorted CD4+, CD8+, or CD8+CD57+ T cells (not recorded which) from PBMCs. The clonotype originates from a human donor with aplastic anemia. This CDR3 is CTNSYSRGHVSYEQYF. The CDR3 DNA reads as TGTACCAACAGTTACTCGAGGGGACACGTCTCCTACGAGCAGTACTTC.